The next 9 T cell receptor beta chains were all read from a single sample in a study of T cell responses to AZD1222 COVID-19 vaccine. Sequencing used immunoSEQ multiplex PCR; TCRdb keeps in-frame clones, though not all of them. The sample lists about 85,000 clones, roughly nine tenths occurring once. This specimen consisted of peripheral blood, obtained on day 0 of AZD1222 vaccination. Receptor source: an adult in good health.

The CDR3 here is CASSSQAAFSYEQYF. In nucleotides, the CDR3 is TGTGCCAGCAGTTCCCAAGCGGCCTTCTCCTACGAGCAGTACTTC. This chain connects TRBV27 to TRBJ2-7, with D possibly TRBD2 on 5 matching bases. Trimming left V 4 bases short and J 0 bases short, with 13 bases between. CDR3 length: 15 amino acids. Germline V gene sequence: CDR1 MNHEY, CDR2 SMNVEV (reference sequence).

The count of this clone is one. The genes are TRBV11-2 and TRBJ2-1; no firm D call. Trimming cost V 5 bases and J 6 bases, with 14 bases left between them. CDR3 length equals 14 residues. CDR1 is SGHAT, CDR2 FQNNGV, per germline. The CDR3 nucleotides are TGTGCCAGCAGCCGTACTGACATAGCCAATGAGCAGTTCTTC. Translating it yields CASSRTDIANEQFF. Full variable domain (outside the CDR3, taken from reference TRBV11-2 and TRBJ2-1): EAGVAQSPRYKIIEKRQSVAFWCNPISGHATLYWYQQILGQGPKLLIQFQNNGVVDDSQLPKDRFSAERLKGVDSTLKIQPAKLEDSAVYLCASSRTDIANEQFFGPGTRLTVL.

This sequence joins TRBV18 and TRBJ2-2; possibly TRBD1 for D (5 bases). The CDR3 contains 17 residues. Germline CDR1 is KGHSH and CDR2 is LQKENI. V was pared by 1 base and J by 3 bases, with 15 bases between. CDR3 nucleotide sequence: TGTGCCAGCTCACCACTTACAGGCAGGTTGCACACCGGGGAGCTGTTTTTT. It yields the protein CASSPLTGRLHTGELFF.

The chain uses TRBV2 and TRBJ2-2; D is perhaps TRBD2 (6 bases). The length of the CDR3 is 15 residues. Germline V gene sequence: CDR1 SNHLY, CDR2 FYNNEI. V was trimmed by 7 bases and J by 2 bases, leaving 14 bases between them. The CDR3 DNA sequence: TGTGCCAGCACCGAAGGGGCGGGAAACACCGGGGAGCTGTTTTTT. It codes for CASTEGAGNTGELFF.

This chain connects TRBV28 to TRBJ1-4, with D perhaps TRBD1 (5 bases). Looked up from germline, CDR1 is MDHEN and CDR2 is SYDVKM. Trimming cost V 5 bases and J 10 bases, with 17 bases left between them. The CDR3 is made up of 14 amino acids. CDR3 DNA: TGTGCCAGCAGTATTGGGGGGAGTGGGGGAAAACTGTTTTTT. Translating gives CASSIGGSGGKLFF.

J is TRBJ2-7 and V is TRBV27, with D uncertain. This CDR3 region has 13 residues. V was clipped by 0 bases and J by 4 bases, with 7 bases between them. Germline lookup yields CDR1 MNHEY and CDR2 SMNVEV (reference sequence). For the CDR3, the DNA is TGTGCCAGCAGTTTATCGAGAGGATACGAGCAGTACTTC. Protein sequence: CASSLSRGYEQYF.

This chain joins TRBV7-9 and TRBJ1-5, with D possibly matching TRBD1 (6 bases). The CDR3 has 14 residues. V lost 0 bases to trimming and J lost 7 bases, with 10 bases between them. Germline-derived CDR1 and CDR2 are SEHNR and FQNEAQ (reference sequence). CDR3 DNA: TGTGCCAGCAGCTTAGCCGGCGGGGGCCAGCCCCAGCATTTT. This gives the protein CASSLAGGGQPQHF.

A note on this clone: The sample holds other DNA sequences that translate to the same CDR3. The chain employs TRBV9 and TRBJ2-2; 7 bases match TRBD1. V lost 3 bases and J lost 5; bases outside the gene matches: 4. CDR3 length: 14 amino acids. Germline V gene sequence: CDR1 SGDLS, CDR2 YYNGEE. In nucleotides, the CDR3 is TGTGCCAGCAGCGGGACAGGTGGTACCGGGGAGCTGTTTTTT. It yields the protein CASSGTGGTGELFF.

This chain links TRBV30 with TRBJ1-5; 9 nucleotides agree with TRBD1. The CDR3 has 14 amino acids. The J segment lost 9 bases and the V segment lost 4 bases, leaving 10 bases of the junction unmatched. Germline assignment: CDR1 GTSNPN and CDR2 SVGIG (reference sequence). CDR3 protein: CAWTTPGQGTPQHF. The CDR3 region has the DNA TGTGCCTGGACTACTCCGGGACAGGGTACGCCCCAGCATTTT.